This TCR beta chain was recorded in a study of T-cell reconstitution after alpha-beta-depleted transplantation in children. Points from the study as a whole: Surviving recipient T cells and thymic progenitors produced the high day-60 TCRbeta diversity seen in some patients.

The CDR3 has 15 amino acids. The ends lost 6 bases at V and 0 bases at J; junction bases unmatched: 4. Germline CDR1 reads SGHRS; CDR2 reads YFSETQ. This clonotype appeared many times. Its antigen remains unknown. Using unique molecular identifiers, the investigators prepared the TCRbeta library. TCRdb independently ran MiXCR on the PCR reads; one entry per CDR3 protein. The table lists 140,000 to 150,000 distinct CDR3 sequences, 7.5% to 9% of them singletons. This chain links TRBV5-1 with TRBJ2-2; TRBD2 aligns across 8 bases. Material: PBMCs, mostly from graft donor cells, obtained 180 days after TCRalphabeta/CD19-depleted stem cell transplant. The receptor was derived from a female patient under 10 years old who had a stem cell transplant for congenital amegakaryocytic thrombocytopenia, so the T cells may come from the graft donor. As DNA, the CDR3 is TGCGCCAGCACGCCGACTAGCGCGAACACCGGGGAGCTGTTTTTT. Protein: CASTPTSANTGELFF.